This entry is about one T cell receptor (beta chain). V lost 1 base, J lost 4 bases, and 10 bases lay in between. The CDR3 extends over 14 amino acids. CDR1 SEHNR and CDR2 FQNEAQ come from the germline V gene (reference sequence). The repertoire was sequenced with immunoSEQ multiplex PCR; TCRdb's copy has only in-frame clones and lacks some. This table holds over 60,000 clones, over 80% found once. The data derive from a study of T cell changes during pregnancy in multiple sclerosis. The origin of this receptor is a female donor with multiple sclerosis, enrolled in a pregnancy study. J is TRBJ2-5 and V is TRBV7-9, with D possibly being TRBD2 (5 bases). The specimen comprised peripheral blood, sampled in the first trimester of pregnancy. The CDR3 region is CASSLGRSGETQYF. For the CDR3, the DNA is TGTGCCAGCAGCTTAGGGAGGAGCGGAGAGACCCAGTACTTC.